The clone carrying this TCR beta chain showed up many times. Construction of the TCR beta libraries employed iRepertoire HTBI primers in conjunction with Arm-PCR of CDR3 regions. TCRdb recomputed calls from the multiplex PCR reads with MiXCR, one row per CDR3 protein. This table has 350,000 to 450,000 distinct CDR3 sequences, roughly a fifth appearing once. The time point was: persistent/refractory GD, antithyroid drugs over 5 years with positive TRAb. PBMC-derived RNA was used for the TCR library. The authors drew patients from an endocrinology department in Xi'an, China. This specimen comes from a study of regulatory T cells in long-lasting Graves disease. The overall study: The term persistent Graves' disease signified upward of 5 years on antithyroid drugs with positive TSH receptor antibodies.

Per the germline V gene, CDR1 is SGHAT and CDR2 is FQDESV (reference sequence). The ends lost 5 bases at V and 1 base at J; junction bases unmatched: 8. This CDR3 spans 15 amino acids. Material: peripheral blood mononuclear cells (PBMCs), obtained when the disease was refractory, from a patient treated with antithyroid drugs. The sequence derives from a female donor with Graves disease. The V gene is TRBV11-1, the J gene TRBJ2-7; 7 positions match TRBD1. The CDR3 DNA reads TGTGCCAGCAGCCCCGGAGAGGGGGCATCCTACGAGCAGTACTTC. It encodes CASSPGEGASYEQYF.